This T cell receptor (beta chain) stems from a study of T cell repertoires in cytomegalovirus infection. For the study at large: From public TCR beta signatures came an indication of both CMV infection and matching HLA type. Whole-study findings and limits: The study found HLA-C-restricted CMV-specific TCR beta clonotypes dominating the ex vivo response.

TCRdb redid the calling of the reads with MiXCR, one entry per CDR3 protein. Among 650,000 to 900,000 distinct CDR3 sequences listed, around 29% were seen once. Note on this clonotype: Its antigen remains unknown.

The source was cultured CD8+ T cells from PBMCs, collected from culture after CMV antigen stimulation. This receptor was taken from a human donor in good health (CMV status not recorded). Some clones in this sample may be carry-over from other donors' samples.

CDR3 DNA sequence: TGTGCCAGCAGCTTAGTTCCCAGGGAATACAATGAGCAGTTCTTC. Residues: CASSLVPREYNEQFF. The chain couples TRBV11-2 to TRBJ2-1; tentatively, D is TRBD1 (5 bases). Germline lookup yields CDR1 SGHAT and CDR2 FQNNGV. CDR3 size: 15 residues. V shed 1 base and J shed 4 bases, with 11 bases lying between them.